Below are 27 T cell receptor beta chains sequenced from a single sample in a study of OX40 agonist ivuxolimab in advanced cancers. Sequencing was performed with immunoSEQ multiplex PCR; in TCRdb, only in-frame clones are kept and a portion is missing. The sample has 50,000 to 60,000 clones; roughly nine tenths are singletons. The input for sequencing was CD4+ or CD8+ T cells sorted from blood, taken in a trial of the OX40 agonist ivuxolimab. These receptors were collected from an adult with an advanced solid tumor such as melanoma, head and neck, liver or kidney cancer.

The chain is built from TRBV2 and TRBJ1-3; weak D call: TRBD1 (5 bases). Trimming stripped 1 base from V and 0 bases from J, with 19 bases between. Looked up from germline, CDR1 is SNHLY and CDR2 is FYNNEI. This CDR3 region has 19 residues. In DNA, the CDR3 is TGTGCCAGCAGTGAAGATGGGTGGGGGAGAGAGAGCTCTGGAAACACCATATATTTT. Translation gives CASSEDGWGRESSGNTIYF. Full variable domain (outside the CDR3, taken from reference TRBV2 and TRBJ1-3): EPEVTQTPSHQVTQMGQEVILRCVPISNHLYFYWYRQILGQKVEFLVSFYNNEISEKSEIFDDQFSVERPDGSNFTLKIRSTKLEDSAMYFCASSEDGWGRESSGNTIYFGEGSWLTVV.

The chain couples TRBV11-2 to TRBJ2-7, with D maybe TRBD2 (5 bases). The CDR3 sequence is 14 residues long. Trimming pared 5 bases from V and 4 bases from J, leaving 15 bases between. Per germline, CDR1 SGHAT and CDR2 FQNNGV. CDR3 DNA sequence: TGTGCCAGCAGCCCGGGTCTAGCCATTTACGAGCAGTACTTC. It translates to CASSPGLAIYEQYF.

This clone occurred once. The chain employs TRBV15 and TRBJ2-1; no reliable D call. CDR1 and CDR2 (germline): LNHNV, YYDKDF (reference sequence). Trimming pared 5 bases from V and 5 bases from J, leaving 7 bases between. This CDR3 region has 12 residues. This CDR3 is CATSHINNEQFF. CDR3 DNA: TGTGCCACCAGCCATATCAACAATGAGCAGTTCTTC. Full variable domain (rest looked up from reference TRBV15 and TRBJ2-1): DAMVIQNPRYQVTQFGKPVTLSCSQTLNHNVMYWYQQKSSQAPKLLFHYYDKDFNNEADTPDNFQSRRPNTSFCFLDIRSPGLGDTAMYLCATSHINNEQFFGPGTRLTVL.

A single count supports this clone. J is TRBJ2-1 and V is TRBV2, with 8 bases that match TRBD1. Per the germline V gene, CDR1 is SNHLY and CDR2 is FYNNEI. The CDR3 contains 17 residues. The junction had 10 bases not matched to a gene; V was cut back by 1 base and J by 5 bases. Written as DNA, the CDR3 is TGTGCCAGCAGTGAAGACTTTCGGGACAGGCTGAACAATGAGCAGTTCTTC. This encodes CASSEDFRDRLNNEQFF.

The V gene is TRBV10-2, the J gene TRBJ2-2; 8 bases align to TRBD1. With V trimmed by 0 bases and J by 0 bases, 6 bases remained unmatched. The CDR3 covers 18 residues. Germline lookup yields CDR1 WSHSY and CDR2 SAAADI. The CDR3 region is CASSESLRDRPNTGELFF. In nucleotides, the CDR3 is TGCGCCAGCAGTGAGTCTTTAAGGGACAGGCCGAACACCGGGGAGCTGTTTTTT.

The genes are TRBV28 and TRBJ1-2; 7 nucleotides match TRBD1. The CDR3 covers 15 residues. CDR1 and CDR2 (germline): MDHEN, SYDVKM. V dropped 5 bases and J dropped 6; count of bases not matched to a gene: 12. CDR3 sequence reads: CASSPLTGFVHGYTF. The CDR3 nucleotides read TGTGCCAGCAGTCCGTTGACAGGGTTCGTCCATGGCTACACCTTC.

V and J are TRBV18 and TRBJ2-1; unclear D gene. Germline CDR1 and CDR2: KGHSH and LQKENI. Trimming pared 2 bases from V and 0 bases from J, leaving 11 bases between. The CDR3 sequence is 16 residues long. CDR3 in DNA: TGTGCCAGCTCACCATCGGGCCCTAGCTCCTACAATGAGCAGTTCTTC. Residues: CASSPSGPSSYNEQFF. The complete variable domain, with remaining parts taken from reference TRBV18 and TRBJ2-1, reads NAGVMQNPRHLVRRRGQEARLRCSPMKGHSHVYWYRQLPEEGLKFMVYLQKENIIDESGMPKERFSAEFPKEGPSILRIQQVVRGDSAAYFCASSPSGPSSYNEQFFGPGTRLTVL.

The rearrangement joins TRBV19 to TRBJ2-7, with 9 bases aligning to TRBD1. The CDR3 is made up of 15 amino acids. Germline lookup yields CDR1 LNHDA and CDR2 SQIVND (reference sequence). Losses at the gene ends were 6 bases for V and 4 bases for J; bases not matched to a gene: 10. The CDR3 DNA sequence: TGTGCCAGTAGCCTTTACCCGGGACAGGGTTACGAGCAGTACTTC. Its protein is CASSLYPGQGYEQYF.

The gene calls are TRBV19 and TRBJ2-3; D may match TRBD1 or TRBD2 (5 bases each). Germline CDR1 LNHDA, CDR2 SQIVND (reference sequence). This CDR3 region has 14 residues. V gave up 3 bases and J gave up 4 bases, with 11 bases separating them. CDR3 nucleotide sequence: TGTGCCAGTAGTATTTTAGGGGACGCAGATACGCAGTATTTT. Protein product: CASSILGDADTQYF.

The chain uses TRBV4-2 and TRBJ1-4; D is unclear. V shed 1 base and J shed 4 bases, with 10 bases lying between them. This CDR3 has 15 residues. Germline V gene lookup returns CDR1 LGHNA and CDR2 YNFKEQ. This CDR3 reads CASSQGNGLNEKLFF. DNA for the CDR3: TGTGCCAGCAGCCAAGGGAACGGACTTAATGAAAAACTGTTTTTT.

J is TRBJ1-5 and V is TRBV19; D ambiguous. The CDR3 consists of 15 residues. Trimming took 2 bases from V and 0 from J, leaving 8 bases between them. CDR1 LNHDA and CDR2 SQIVND come from the germline V gene (reference sequence). The CDR3 coding sequence is TGTGCCAGTAGTATATCAGATTATAGCAATCAGCCCCAGCATTTT. Protein: CASSISDYSNQPQHF.

The chain couples TRBV7-9 to TRBJ2-3; 8 bases are a match to TRBD2. Germline CDR1 SEHNR, CDR2 FQNEAQ (reference sequence). J gave up 6 bases and V 1 base, and 6 bases lay outside the gene matches. This CDR3 is built from 15 residues. CDR3 DNA sequence: TGTGCCAGCAGCTTAGGGAGCGGGAGTCGGGATACGCAGTATTTT. Translating it yields CASSLGSGSRDTQYF.

The genes are TRBV4-2 and TRBJ2-7; D remains unclear. The CDR3 is 11 residues long. CDR1 is LGHNA, CDR2 YNFKEQ, per germline. Trimming pared 1 base from V and 5 bases from J, leaving 3 bases between. This CDR3 is CASSQGNEQYF. CDR3 coding DNA: TGTGCCAGCAGCCAAGGAAACGAGCAGTACTTC.

The CDR3 coding sequence is TGTGCCAGTAGTATGTCCCAAAATCAGCCCCAGCATTTT. As protein: CASSMSQNQPQHF. The rearrangement joins TRBV19 to TRBJ1-5, with D hard to call. Trimming shortened V by 3 bases and J by 4 bases, and 7 bases separated the two germline ends. The CDR3 sequence is 13 residues long. The germline gives CDR1 LNHDA, CDR2 SQIVND (reference sequence).

The chain employs TRBV27 and TRBJ2-7, with D perhaps matching TRBD2 (5 bases). V was pared by 8 bases and J by 4 bases, with 9 bases between. CDR3 length: 11 amino acids. Germline V gene data show CDR1 as MNHEY and CDR2 as SMNVEV (reference sequence). CDR3 bases: TGTGCCAGCGGGTGGGAGTACGAGCAGTACTTC. It yields the protein CASGWEYEQYF.

V gene TRBV10-2 combines with J gene TRBJ2-5, with unresolved D. The V and J ends lost 0 bases and 4 bases respectively, with 12 bases between them. The CDR3 has 15 residues. Germline V gives CDR1 WSHSY, CDR2 SAAADI. CDR3 residues: CASSESVLGLETQYF. The CDR3 bases are TGCGCCAGCAGTGAGTCGGTTCTGGGCCTAGAGACCCAGTACTTC.

The chain employs TRBV5-1 and TRBJ2-7; no reliable D call. The length of the CDR3 is 16 residues. Germline-derived CDR1 and CDR2 are SGHRS and YFSETQ. The ends were cut back, 0 bases at V and 0 bases at J, with 13 bases in the middle. DNA for the CDR3: TGCGCCAGCAGCTTGGCCCCGACATCAGTCTCCTACGAGCAGTACTTC. This translates into CASSLAPTSVSYEQYF. Supplemented by reference TRBV5-1 and TRBJ2-7, the full variable domain reads KAGVTQTPRYLIKTRGQQVTLSCSPISGHRSVSWYQQTPGQGLQFLFEYFSETQRNKGNFPGRFSGRQFSNSRSEMNVSTLELGDSALYLCASSLAPTSVSYEQYFGPGTRLTVT.

The genes are TRBV7-2 and TRBJ2-7, with 10 bases matching TRBD1. There are 14 residues in the CDR3. The germline gives CDR1 SGHTA, CDR2 FQGNSA. Trimming removed 5 bases from V and 4 bases from J; junction bases left unmatched: 5. The CDR3 here is CASSQPGQGYEQYF. Here the CDR3 DNA reads TGTGCCAGCAGCCAGCCGGGACAGGGGTACGAGCAGTACTTC.

The chain uses TRBV5-1 and TRBJ2-7, with a weak D call TRBD1 (5 bases). Trimming stripped 0 bases from V and 4 bases from J, with 17 bases between. The CDR3 loop spans 16 amino acids. Germline values: CDR1 SGHRS, CDR2 YFSETQ. The CDR3 nucleotides are TGCGCCAGCAGCTTGGCAGCCCAGGGATGGGGTTACGAGCAGTACTTC. Its protein product is CASSLAAQGWGYEQYF.

The CDR3: CASSIKAGRTYHNEQFF. DNA for the CDR3: TGTGCCAGTAGTATCAAAGCCGGGAGGACCTACCACAATGAGCAGTTCTTC. The chain couples TRBV19 to TRBJ2-1; 7 nucleotides align to TRBD2. The V segment lost 3 bases and the J segment 5 bases; nucleotides outside the gene matches: 13. Germline CDR1 reads LNHDA; CDR2 reads SQIVND (reference sequence). The CDR3 is made up of 17 amino acids.

The chain links TRBV14 to TRBJ2-3; 9 positions match TRBD2. The J segment lost 6 bases and the V segment lost 1 base, leaving 5 bases of the junction unmatched. Germline CDR1 reads SGHDN; CDR2 reads FVKESK. This CDR3 spans 15 amino acids. CDR3: CASSQVAGGVDTQYF. The CDR3 DNA is TGTGCCAGCAGCCAAGTTGCGGGAGGGGTGGATACGCAGTATTTT. Supplemented by reference TRBV14 and TRBJ2-3, the full variable domain reads EAGVTQFPSHSVIEKGQTVTLRCDPISGHDNLYWYRRVMGKEIKFLLHFVKESKQDESGMPNNRFLAERTGGTYSTLKVQPAELEDSGVYFCASSQVAGGVDTQYFGPGTRLTVL.

This chain joins TRBV19 and TRBJ2-7; 14 nucleotides agree with TRBD2. The CDR3 loop spans 18 amino acids. V was pared by 3 bases and J by 1 base, with 8 bases of the junction left unmatched. Germline V gives CDR1 LNHDA, CDR2 SQIVND (reference sequence). The CDR3 spells CASSMTSGRAGPSYEQYF. CDR3 sequence (DNA): TGTGCCAGTAGTATGACTAGCGGGAGGGCTGGACCTTCCTACGAGCAGTACTTC.

The rearrangement uses TRBV27 and TRBJ2-1, with 10 bases lining up with TRBD2. J was trimmed by 7 bases and V by 7 bases; bases with no gene match: 4. CDR3 length equals 13 residues. CDR1 and CDR2 from the germline V gene are MNHEY and SMNVEV (reference sequence). CDR3 amino acids: CASTSGGSNEQFF. CDR3 in DNA: TGTGCCAGCACTAGCGGGGGCTCGAATGAGCAGTTCTTC.

This chain uses TRBV4-1 with TRBJ2-5; 7 nucleotides line up with TRBD1. The CDR3 extends over 14 amino acids. Germline CDR1 is MGHRA and CDR2 is YSYEKL. After removal of 4 bases from V and 0 bases from J, the junction contained 2 bases not matched to a gene. CDR3 loop: CASSPQGNQETQYF. The CDR3 nucleotides read TGCGCCAGCAGCCCACAGGGGAACCAAGAGACCCAGTACTTC.

V gene TRBV9 combines with J gene TRBJ2-1; D might be TRBD2 (5 bases). The germline V gene encodes CDR1 SGDLS and CDR2 YYNGEE. Deletions cut 3 bases from V and 7 bases from J, with 11 bases between. The CDR3 runs 13 residues. CDR3 protein: CASSDRLSNEQFF. The CDR3 nucleotides are TGTGCCAGCAGCGACAGACTAAGTAATGAGCAGTTCTTC.

About this clone: One junction end disagrees with the germline gene, perhaps due to a read error. Other DNA variants within this sample encode the same CDR3. The V and J genes are TRBV6-1 and TRBJ1-1, with TRBD1 as a possible D gene (6 bases). This CDR3 spans 15 amino acids. Per germline, CDR1 MNHNS and CDR2 SASEGT. For the CDR3, the DNA is TGTGCCAGCAGCCCCCAACCTACAGGGCCCACTGAAGCTTTTTTT. It specifies CASSPQPTGPTEAFF.

This chain connects TRBV4-2 to TRBJ2-7; D is perhaps TRBD1 or TRBD2 (5 bases each). The germline CDR1 and CDR2 sequences are LGHNA and YNFKEQ. The CDR3 runs to 16 residues. V was cut by 2 bases and J by 3 bases, with 17 bases left in between. The CDR3 reads CASSQNTGPAGYEQYF. CDR3 sequence (DNA): TGTGCCAGCAGCCAAAACACGGGACCTGCGGGCTACGAGCAGTACTTC.